Listed below are T cell receptor beta chains from one sample, sequenced in a study of Graves' ophthalmopathy and Graves' hyperthyroidism. TCRdb redid the calling of the multiplex PCR reads with MiXCR, one entry per CDR3 protein. The top ten clones hold about 4.6% of a sample with about 550,000 distinct CDR3 sequences, less than 40% of them seen once. Sequencing was done on a sample of peripheral blood or thyroid tissue (not recorded which). The receptors come from an adult man with Graves' hyperthyroidism. CDR3s include the opening cysteine and the closing phenylalanine or tryptophan. The D gene is left open where the match is weak. Not every row has a clone size; where given, it reads once, few, many or a size class.

>NA|TRBJ2-3|NA|TRBV24-1
CATSDSGLGGDTQYF
TGTGCCACCAGTGATTCTGGACTAGGGGGAGATACGCAGTATTTT
>NA|TRBJ2-7|few|TRBV7-2
CASSLIRPGAGQYF
TGTGCCAGCAGCTTAATCCGGCCGGGGGCCGGGCAGTACTTC
>TRBD1|TRBJ1-2|few|TRBV3-1
CASSQEGTGGSAWDYGYTF
TGTGCCAGCAGCCAAGAAGGGACAGGGGGCTCTGCTTGGGACTATGGCTACACCTTC
>NA|TRBJ1-6|few|TRBV18
CASFPDYNSPLHF
TGTGCCAGCTTCCCGGACTATAATTCACCCCTCCACTTT
>NA|TRBJ2-3|once|TRBV5-5
CASSPNRYTDTQYF
TGCGCCAGCAGCCCGAACAGATACACAGATACGCAGTATTTT
>NA|TRBJ2-7|few|TRBV7-9
CASTWDNAYEQYF
TGTGCCAGCACTTGGGACAACGCCTACGAGCAGTACTTC
>NA|TRBJ2-5|NA|TRBV20-1
CSARDGQGGTQYF
TGCAGTGCTAGAGATGGGCAGGGGGGGACCCAGTACTTC
>NA|TRBJ1-2|many|TRBV5-1
CASSLADSNYGYTF
TGCGCCAGCAGCTTGGCCGATTCTAACTATGGCTACACCTTC
>NA|TRBJ2-2|many|TRBV11-2
CASSLDRGTGELFF
TGTGCCAGCAGCTTAGACCGCGGCACCGGGGAGCTGTTTTTT
>TRBD1|TRBJ1-4|NA|TRBV6-6
CAGSGQGVEKLFF
TGTGCCGGCAGCGGACAGGGGGTTGAAAAACTGTTTTTT
>TRBD2|TRBJ2-1|few|TRBV20-1
CSASGGNEQFF
TGCAGTGCTAGCGGGGGGAATGAGCAGTTCTTC
>NA|TRBJ2-3|NA|TRBV14
CASRRWSTDTQYF
TGTGCCAGCAGGAGATGGAGCACAGATACGCAGTATTTT
>TRBD1|TRBJ2-7|NA|TRBV28
CASSLIGTGVMYYEQYF
TGTGCCAGCAGTTTGATTGGGACAGGGGTTATGTACTACGAGCAGTACTTC
>TRBD2|TRBJ2-1|few|TRBV25-1
CASSGTSGRISEQFF
TGTGCCAGCAGTGGGACTAGCGGGAGAATAAGTGAGCAGTTCTTC
>TRBD2|TRBJ2-3|few|TRBV19
CASSIRGGDTQYF
TGTGCCAGTAGTATTAGGGGAGGGGATACGCAGTATTTT
>NA|TRBJ1-5|NA|TRBV19
CASSPTVNQPQHF
TGTGCCAGTAGCCCGACAGTGAATCAGCCCCAGCATTTT
>NA|TRBJ2-1|NA|TRBV10-3
CASSLSGYAYNEQFF
TGTGCCAGCAGCTTATCCGGGTACGCCTACAATGAGCAGTTCTTC
>NA|TRBJ1-5|many|TRBV20-1
CSAGRGTPVTPQHF
TGCAGTGCTGGACGCGGGACGCCTGTAACGCCCCAGCATTTT
>NA|TRBJ2-5|many|TRBV28
CASTRGAKTQYF
TGTGCCAGCACCCGGGGGGCCAAGACCCAGTACTTC
>NA|TRBJ2-5|few|TRBV28
CASSTPSGAGGETQYF
TGTGCCAGCAGCACCCCTTCGGGGGCTGGAGGAGAGACCCAGTACTTC
>NA|TRBJ2-5|many|TRBV27
CASSLRRTDDQETQYF
TGTGCCAGCAGTTTAAGGAGGACAGACGACCAAGAGACCCAGTACTTC
>TRBD1|TRBJ1-2|many|TRBV6-1
CASWTGTGYTF
TGTGCCAGCTGGACAGGTACTGGCTACACCTTC
>NA|TRBJ2-7|NA|TRBV5-8
CASSLAGLGEYEQYF
TGTGCCAGCAGCTTGGCGGGACTGGGAGAGTACGAGCAGTACTTC
>NA|TRBJ2-2|NA|TRBV7-9
CASSLGLGVSTGELFF
TGTGCCAGCAGCTTAGGACTAGGAGTTAGCACCGGGGAGCTGTTTTTT
>TRBD2|TRBJ2-3|few|TRBV10-2
CASCLAGSSTDTQYF
TGCGCCAGCTGTTTAGCGGGGAGTAGCACAGATACGCAGTATTTT
>TRBD2|TRBJ2-7|NA|TRBV18
CASSPASGRVVYEQYF
TGTGCCAGCTCACCAGCTAGCGGGAGGGTAGTGTACGAGCAGTACTTC
>NA|TRBJ2-1|NA|TRBV5-1
CASSWQGYEQFF
TGCGCCAGCAGCTGGCAGGGGTATGAGCAGTTCTTC
>TRBD1|TRBJ2-7|few|TRBV10-2
CASSIDRGKYEQYF
TGCGCCAGCAGTATTGACAGGGGAAAGTACGAGCAGTACTTC
>NA|TRBJ2-2|few|TRBV4-1
CASSQEGVGELFF
TGCGCCAGCAGCCAAGAGGGGGTCGGGGAGCTGTTTTTT
>TRBD2|TRBJ2-7|NA|TRBV6-5
CASSFLGLAGGNEQYF
TGTGCCAGCAGTTTTTTGGGACTAGCGGGAGGCAACGAGCAGTACTTC
>NA|TRBJ2-1|NA|TRBV2
CASKGRGGGGISSYNEQFF
TGTGCCAGCAAGGGTAGGGGAGGTGGCGGGATTAGCTCCTACAATGAGCAGTTCTTC
>TRBD1|TRBJ2-7|NA|TRBV10-3
CAISTGTERFEQYF
TGTGCCATCAGTACCGGGACAGAGAGGTTCGAGCAGTACTTC
>NA|TRBJ1-5|few|TRBV19
CASSMVGARNQPQHF
TGTGCCAGTAGTATGGTCGGGGCCCGCAATCAGCCCCAGCATTTT
>TRBD2|TRBJ2-7|many|TRBV7-6
CASSPRTPGTSGRNGPYEQYF
TGTGCCAGCAGCCCTCGGACTCCGGGGACTAGCGGGAGAAACGGGCCCTACGAGCAGTACTTC
>TRBD1|TRBJ1-4|NA|TRBV20-1
CSPQGGQAPEKLFF
TGCAGTCCCCAAGGGGGACAGGCCCCTGAAAAACTGTTTTTT
>TRBD2|TRBJ2-7|many|TRBV9
CASSRVIAGGFYEQYF
TGTGCCAGCAGCCGGGTCATAGCGGGAGGATTCTACGAGCAGTACTTC
>TRBD1|TRBJ1-2|NA|TRBV10-3
CAISLTGTGAGYTF
TGTGCCATCAGCCTTACCGGGACAGGGGCTGGCTACACCTTC
>TRBD2|TRBJ2-3|NA|TRBV15
CATSIAGASTDTQYF
TGTGCCACCAGCATAGCGGGAGCCTCGACAGATACGCAGTATTTT
>NA|TRBJ2-7|many|TRBV16
CASSQSRTAHEQYF
TGTGCCAGCAGCCAATCTAGGACAGCTCACGAGCAGTACTTC
>TRBD2|TRBJ2-5|many|TRBV10-3
CAISGGGTQETQYF
TGTGCCATCAGCGGCGGGGGGACCCAAGAGACCCAGTACTTC
>TRBD1|TRBJ2-6|NA|TRBV29-1
CSLRQGVGNVLTF
TGCAGCCTTCGACAGGGCGTGGGCAACGTCCTGACTTTC
>NA|TRBJ1-1|NA|TRBV7-6
CASSLRSDTEAFF
TGTGCCAGCAGTCTAAGGAGCGACACTGAAGCTTTCTTT
>TRBD2|TRBJ2-2|NA|TRBV20-1
CSASPGLATGELFF
TGCAGTGCTAGCCCCGGACTAGCGACCGGGGAGCTGTTTTTT
>NA|TRBJ2-3|NA|TRBV15
CATSRDGRGPDTQYF
TGTGCCACCAGCAGAGATGGGCGGGGGCCAGATACGCAGTATTTT
>TRBD2|TRBJ2-2|once|TRBV7-2
CASSQGTRMAGELFF
TGTGCCAGCAGCCAAGGGACTAGAATGGCCGGGGAGCTGTTTTTT
>TRBD1|TRBJ1-5|many|TRBV12-3/TRBV12-4
CASSSSGTAHNQPQHF
TGTGCCAGCAGTTCCTCCGGGACAGCCCACAATCAGCCCCAGCATTTT
>NA|TRBJ2-1|NA|TRBV7-9
CASSRSLMGGEQFF
TGTGCTAGCAGCCGTTCTTTGATGGGTGGTGAGCAGTTCTTC
>TRBD1|TRBJ2-7|NA|TRBV7-9
CASSLTGVRAYEQYF
TGTGCCAGCAGCTTAACAGGGGTAAGGGCCTACGAGCAGTACTTC
>NA|TRBJ1-1|many|TRBV7-8
CASSSRGAVNTEAFF
TGTGCCAGCAGCTCCAGGGGAGCCGTGAACACTGAAGCTTTCTTT
>TRBD1|TRBJ2-3|NA|TRBV20-1
CSATDRENTDTRYF
TGCAGTGCTACGGACAGGGAGAACACAGATACGCGGTATTTT